This T cell receptor beta chain originates from a study of PD-1 blockade in classical Hodgkin lymphoma (dated by TCRdb to 2020 to 2021). Some background on the complete study: Nivolumab dosing was 3 mg/kg intravenously every 2 weeks, continuing until either disease progression or unacceptable toxicity. The study used TCR beta sequencing and CyTOF to define a peripheral blood immune signature of response to PD-1 blockade in classical Hodgkin lymphoma.

The Qiagen DNeasy kit was used to extract genomic DNA from unsorted PBMCs and from the negatively selected CD4+ and CD8+ fractions. TCR beta CDR3 regions were subjected to amplification by immunoSEQ multiplex PCR with primers that anneal to V and J segments. A synthetic immune receptor repertoire was used to minimize amplification bias, and remaining bias was computationally removed after sequencing. The authors' pipeline ran thus. Custom Python scripts were used to quantify repertoire diversity as the Shannon entropy index. Unsorted, CD4+ and CD8+ repertoires were analyzed separately, except in combined analyses where CD4+ and CD8+ sequences were merged in silico. A clone counted as expanded when the clone's frequency after treatment rose at least 2-fold relative to C1D1, and clones undetected at baseline were given a pseudocount of 0.5. Singleton clones were defined as clones with 0 or 1 copy at C1D1, and non-singleton clones were defined as clones with 2 or more copies. Clones expanded in unsorted samples were labelled as CD4+, CD8+ or unknown by matching protein sequences in sorted samples from the same patient. Wilcoxon tests on paired samples were used to test diversity changes from C1D1 to C4D1. TCRdb retrieved this table from immuneACCESS and kept in-frame rearrangements only. Not all clones are present; in checked studies, unresolved V genes account for under half, and no reason is known for the remainder. The V and J calls and the clone size are those of that table, but D and trimming were determined from the DNA. The sample table records fewer than 35,000 clones; about 93% of these occur just once. Of the sample, roughly 0.29% is held by the ten largest clones.

As concerns this clone: Its antigen has not been determined. Base qualities are not at hand, and no much larger clone is one base apart.

Overall results and qualifications from the work: By C4D1, a significant rise was seen in CD4+ TCR diversity but not in CD8+ TCR diversity (p=0.0027 vs p=0.16), and the rise was most apparent among complete responders (p=0.02). Diversity was lower in patients who began nivolumab less than 1 year after ASCT, so these patients were left out of later analyses to avoid confounding by immune reconstitution. Only a single clinical trial cohort was studied, and what caused the repertoire differences, possibly disease activity or prior therapy, remained undefined. Newly diagnosed patients were reported to have lower baseline TCR diversity than healthy donors, and relapsed/refractory patients were reported to have lower baseline TCR diversity still. Trial patients achieving complete response had baseline diversity similar to newly diagnosed patients, whereas partial responders and progressors had significantly lower diversity.

V is clipped by 1 base and J by 3 bases, and the sequence between their germline boundaries is 10 bases long. The germline V gene encodes CDR1 LNHDA and CDR2 SQIVND (reference sequence). The CDR3, from cysteine to phenylalanine, totals 14 residues. Just CDR3 DNA is preserved here, 42 bases in frame from base 1. According to the study, the label for this sample's time point signals: cycle 4 day 1 (C4D1), after 5 to 7 weeks of nivolumab. Every trial patient had relapsed following autologous stem cell transplantation, and prior brentuximab vedotin exposure was what differed among cohorts A, B and C. CD4+ T cells were purified from thawed PBMCs by magnetic negative selection with a Miltenyi CD4+ T cell isolation kit. The trial cohort included fewer than 60 patients with relapsed/refractory classical Hodgkin lymphoma, and each patient had a best overall response of complete response, partial response or progressive disease. Trial patients were treated with single-agent nivolumab in the multi-cohort phase II CheckMate 205 trial. Best overall response was determined by an independent review committee according to the 2007 International Working Group response criteria. PBMCs from the trial were collected at three points: immediately before nivolumab initiation (C1D1), and during therapy at cycle 2 day 1 and cycle 4 day 1. After peripheral blood was drawn into 8 mL Vacutainer Cell Preparation Tubes, PBMCs were isolated by centrifugation and then cryopreserved. Purified CD4+ and CD8+ fractions were generated only in cases for which an additional PBMC sample was available. On LS columns in a quadroMACS separator, the magnetically labelled cells were depleted, and the flow-through was collected as the purified fraction.

The sequence was collected from a human donor with classical Hodgkin lymphoma. Recombination joined TRBV19 with TRBJ2-7; a confident D gene designation cannot be given. The specimen was CD4+ T cells from blood, collected before the fourth cycle of nivolumab. The encoded CDR3 is CASSIGMGIYEQYF. The nucleotides read TGTGCCAGTAGTATAGGAATGGGGATCTACGAGCAGTACTTC.